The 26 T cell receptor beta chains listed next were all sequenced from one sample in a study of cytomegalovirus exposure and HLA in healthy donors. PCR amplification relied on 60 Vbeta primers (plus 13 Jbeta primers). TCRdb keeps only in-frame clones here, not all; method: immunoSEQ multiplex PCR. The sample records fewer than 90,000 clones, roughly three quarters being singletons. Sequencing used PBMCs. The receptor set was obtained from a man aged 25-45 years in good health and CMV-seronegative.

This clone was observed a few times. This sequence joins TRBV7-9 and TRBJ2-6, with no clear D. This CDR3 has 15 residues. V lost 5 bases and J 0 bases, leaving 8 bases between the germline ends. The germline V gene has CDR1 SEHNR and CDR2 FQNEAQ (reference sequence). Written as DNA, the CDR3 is TGTGCCAGCAGCCTCACAGTCTCTGGGGCCAACGTCCTGACTTTC. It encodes CASSLTVSGANVLTF.

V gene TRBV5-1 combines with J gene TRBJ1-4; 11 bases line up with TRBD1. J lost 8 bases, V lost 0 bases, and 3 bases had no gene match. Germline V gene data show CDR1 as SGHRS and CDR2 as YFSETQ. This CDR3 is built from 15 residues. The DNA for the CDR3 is TGCGCCAGCAGCTTGGCCGGGACAGGGGGGGAAAAACTGTTTTTT. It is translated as CASSLAGTGGEKLFF.

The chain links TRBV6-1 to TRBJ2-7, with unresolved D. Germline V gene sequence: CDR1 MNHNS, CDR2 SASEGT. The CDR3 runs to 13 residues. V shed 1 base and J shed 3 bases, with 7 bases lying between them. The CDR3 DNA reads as TGTGCCAGCAGTGAAGGGCCCGTCTACGAGCAGTACTTC. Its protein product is CASSEGPVYEQYF.

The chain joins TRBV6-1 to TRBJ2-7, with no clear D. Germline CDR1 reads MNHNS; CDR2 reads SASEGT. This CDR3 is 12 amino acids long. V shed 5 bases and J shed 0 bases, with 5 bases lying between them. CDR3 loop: CASSLSSYEQYF. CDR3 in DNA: TGTGCCAGCAGTTTGAGCTCCTACGAGCAGTACTTC.

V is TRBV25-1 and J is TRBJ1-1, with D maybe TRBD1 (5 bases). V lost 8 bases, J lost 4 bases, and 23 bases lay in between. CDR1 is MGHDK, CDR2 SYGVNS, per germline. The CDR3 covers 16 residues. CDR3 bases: TGTGCCAGCGGGGGAGGGGCAGGGAACATGGTCACTGAAGCTTTCTTT. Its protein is CASGGGAGNMVTEAFF.

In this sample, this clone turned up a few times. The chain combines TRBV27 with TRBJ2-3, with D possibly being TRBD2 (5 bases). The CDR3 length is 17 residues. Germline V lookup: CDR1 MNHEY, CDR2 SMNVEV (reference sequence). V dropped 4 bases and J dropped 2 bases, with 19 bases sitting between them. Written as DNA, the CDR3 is TGTGCCAGCAGTTACACACGGACTGTGTTGTCCACAGATACGCAGTATTTT. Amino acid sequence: CASSYTRTVLSTDTQYF.

The CDR3 here is CASRTGGITDTQYF. The CDR3 region has the DNA TGCGCCAGCAGGACTGGCGGGATCACAGATACGCAGTATTTT. The rearrangement joins TRBV5-1 to TRBJ2-3; D might be TRBD2 (6 bases). This CDR3 contains 14 residues. The germline gives CDR1 SGHRS, CDR2 YFSETQ. Trimming pared 5 bases from V and 2 bases from J, leaving 12 bases between.

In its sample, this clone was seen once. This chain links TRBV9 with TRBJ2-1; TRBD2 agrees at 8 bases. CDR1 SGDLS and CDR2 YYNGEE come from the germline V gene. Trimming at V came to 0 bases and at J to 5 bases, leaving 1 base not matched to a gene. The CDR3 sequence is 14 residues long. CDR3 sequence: CASSVEGLDNEQFF. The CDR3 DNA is TGTGCCAGCAGCGTAGAGGGACTAGACAATGAGCAGTTCTTC.

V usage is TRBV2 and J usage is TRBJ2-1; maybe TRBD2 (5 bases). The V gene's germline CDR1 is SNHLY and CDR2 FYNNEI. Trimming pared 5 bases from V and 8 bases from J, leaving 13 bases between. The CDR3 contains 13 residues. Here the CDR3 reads CASSPYSGDEQFF. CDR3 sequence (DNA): TGTGCCAGCAGTCCTTACTCCGGGGATGAGCAGTTCTTC.

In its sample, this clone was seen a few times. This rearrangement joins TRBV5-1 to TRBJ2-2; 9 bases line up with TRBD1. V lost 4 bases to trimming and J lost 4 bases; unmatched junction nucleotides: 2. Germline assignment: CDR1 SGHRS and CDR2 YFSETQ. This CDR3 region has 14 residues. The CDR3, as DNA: TGCGCCAGCAGCCCGGGACAGGGCACCGGGGAGCTGTTTTTT. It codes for CASSPGQGTGELFF.

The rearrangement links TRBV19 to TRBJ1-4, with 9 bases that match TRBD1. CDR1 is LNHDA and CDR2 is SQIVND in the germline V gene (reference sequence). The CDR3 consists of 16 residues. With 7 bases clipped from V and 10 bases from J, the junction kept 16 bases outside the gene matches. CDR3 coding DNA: TGTGCCAGTAACACAGCACCGGGACAGGGAGTAGGAAAACTGTTTTTT. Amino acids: CASNTAPGQGVGKLFF.

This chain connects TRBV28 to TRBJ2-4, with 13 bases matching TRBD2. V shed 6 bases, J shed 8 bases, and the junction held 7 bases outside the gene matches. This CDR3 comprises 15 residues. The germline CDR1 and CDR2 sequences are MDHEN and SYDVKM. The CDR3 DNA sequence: TGTGCCAGCAGGAAAGGACTAGCGGGAGTGTACATTCAGTACTTC. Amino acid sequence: CASRKGLAGVYIQYF.

The CDR3, as DNA: TGTGCCAGCAGATCCTACAGCCAGAACACTGAAGCTTTCTTT. As protein: CASRSYSQNTEAFF. The chain employs TRBV6-5 and TRBJ1-1; D is unresolved. From germline, CDR1 is MNHEY and CDR2 SVGAGI. V shed 6 bases and J shed 1 base, with 12 bases lying between them. This CDR3 has 14 amino acids.

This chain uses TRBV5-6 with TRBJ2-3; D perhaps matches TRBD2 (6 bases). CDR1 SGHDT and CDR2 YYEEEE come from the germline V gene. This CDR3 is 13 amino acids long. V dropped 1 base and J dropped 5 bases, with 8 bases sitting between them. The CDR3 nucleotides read TGTGCCAGCAGCTTGCCCGGGGGAGATACGCAGTATTTT. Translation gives CASSLPGGDTQYF.

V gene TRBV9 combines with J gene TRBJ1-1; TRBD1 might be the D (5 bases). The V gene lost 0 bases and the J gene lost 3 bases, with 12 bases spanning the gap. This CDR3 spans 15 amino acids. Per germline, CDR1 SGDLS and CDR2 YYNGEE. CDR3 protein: CASSVGGGGYTEAFF. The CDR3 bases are TGTGCCAGCAGCGTAGGGGGGGGTGGGTACACTGAAGCTTTCTTT.

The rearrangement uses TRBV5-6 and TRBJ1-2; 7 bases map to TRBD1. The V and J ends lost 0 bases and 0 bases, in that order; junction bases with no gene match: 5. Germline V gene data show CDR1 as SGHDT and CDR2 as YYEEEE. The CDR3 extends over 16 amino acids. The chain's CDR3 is CASSLVGGPANYGYTF. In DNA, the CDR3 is TGTGCCAGCAGCTTGGTAGGGGGCCCAGCTAACTATGGCTACACCTTC.

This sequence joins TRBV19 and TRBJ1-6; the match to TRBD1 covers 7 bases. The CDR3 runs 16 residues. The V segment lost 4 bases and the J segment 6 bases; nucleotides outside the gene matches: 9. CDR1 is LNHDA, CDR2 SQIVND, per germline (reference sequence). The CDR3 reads CASSRSRQGANSPLHF. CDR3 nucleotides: TGTGCCAGTAGTAGAAGCCGACAGGGTGCTAATTCACCCCTCCACTTT. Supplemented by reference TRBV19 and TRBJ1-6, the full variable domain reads DGGITQSPKYLFRKEGQNVTLSCEQNLNHDAMYWYRQDPGQGLRLIYYSQIVNDFQKGDIAEGYSVSREKKESFPLTVTSAQKNPTAFYLCASSRSRQGANSPLHFGNGTRLTVT.

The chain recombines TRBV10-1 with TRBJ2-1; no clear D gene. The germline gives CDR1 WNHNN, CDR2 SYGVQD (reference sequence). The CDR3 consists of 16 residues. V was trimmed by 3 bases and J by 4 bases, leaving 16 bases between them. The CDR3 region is CASSDSAEGNYNEQFF. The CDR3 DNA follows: TGCGCCAGCAGTGACAGCGCAGAAGGAAATTACAATGAGCAGTTCTTC.

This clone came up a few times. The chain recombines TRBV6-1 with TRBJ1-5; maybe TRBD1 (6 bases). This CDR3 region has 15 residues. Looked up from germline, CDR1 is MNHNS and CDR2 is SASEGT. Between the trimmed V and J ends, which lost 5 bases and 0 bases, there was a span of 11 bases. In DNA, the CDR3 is TGTGCCAGCAGTCCCGGACAGTATAGCAATCAGCCCCAGCATTTT. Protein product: CASSPGQYSNQPQHF.

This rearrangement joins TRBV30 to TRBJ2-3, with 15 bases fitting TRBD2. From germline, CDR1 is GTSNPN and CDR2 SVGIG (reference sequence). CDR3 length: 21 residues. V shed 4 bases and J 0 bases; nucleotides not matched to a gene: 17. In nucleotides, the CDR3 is TGTGCCTGGACTGGGTCCGGGACTAGCGGGAGGCCCCCTTATAGCACAGATACGCAGTATTTT. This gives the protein CAWTGSGTSGRPPYSTDTQYF.

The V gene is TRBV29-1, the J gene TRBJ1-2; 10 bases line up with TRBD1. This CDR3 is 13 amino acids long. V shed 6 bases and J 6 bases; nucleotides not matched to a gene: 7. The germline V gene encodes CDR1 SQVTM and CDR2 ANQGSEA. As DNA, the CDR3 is TGCAGCGTGAGGGACAGGGGTGGCGATGGCTACACCTTC. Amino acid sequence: CSVRDRGGDGYTF.

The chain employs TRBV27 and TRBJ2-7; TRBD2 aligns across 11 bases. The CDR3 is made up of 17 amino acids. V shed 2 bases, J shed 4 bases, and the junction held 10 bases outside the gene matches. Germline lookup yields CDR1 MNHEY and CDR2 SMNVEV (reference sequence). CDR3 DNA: TGTGCCAGCAGTTTAGACCGGAAACTAGCGGGAGTTTACGAGCAGTACTTC. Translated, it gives CASSLDRKLAGVYEQYF.

The CDR3 DNA reads as TGTGCCAGCAGCAAAGTTGGTGGGGGGGACTATGGCTACACCTTC. Protein product: CASSKVGGGDYGYTF. The rearrangement joins TRBV21-1 to TRBJ1-2. TRBV21-1 represents a pseudogene. The length of the CDR3 is 15 residues.

The CDR3 sequence is CASSVDLAGGYTGELFF. In nucleotides, the CDR3 is TGTGCCAGCAGCGTAGACCTAGCGGGGGGGTACACCGGGGAGCTGTTTTTT. The chain couples TRBV9 to TRBJ2-2; 12 nucleotides agree with TRBD2. The CDR3 sequence is 17 residues long. Unmatched junction bases numbered 3, after V lost 0 bases and J lost 3 bases. The germline gives CDR1 SGDLS, CDR2 YYNGEE.

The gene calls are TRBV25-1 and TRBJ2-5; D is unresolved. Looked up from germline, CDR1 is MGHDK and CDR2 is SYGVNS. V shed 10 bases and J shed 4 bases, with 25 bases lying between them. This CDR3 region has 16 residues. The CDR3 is CATAPDTYNVGETQYF. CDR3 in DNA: TGTGCCACCGCACCAGACACTTATAATGTCGGAGAGACCCAGTACTTC.

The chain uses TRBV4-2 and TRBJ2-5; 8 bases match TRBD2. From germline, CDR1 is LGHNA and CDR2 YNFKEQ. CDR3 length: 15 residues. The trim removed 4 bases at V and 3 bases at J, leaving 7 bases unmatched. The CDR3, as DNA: TGTGCCAGCAGCCCTTTGGCGGGGGGTAAAGAGACCCAGTACTTC. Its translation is CASSPLAGGKETQYF.